The next 30 T cell receptor beta chains were all read from a single sample in a study of CD8 T cells in Susac syndrome. RNA totalling roughly 0.5 to 1 ug underwent reverse transcription with random hexamers. Each CDR3 protein gets one entry after TCRdb re-called the immunoSEQ multiplex PCR reads with MiXCR. The repertoire holds some 96,000 distinct CDR3 sequences, about 95% seen once, with less than 0.35% in the top ten. The sample was CD8+ T cells from PBMCs. The receptors come from a human donor with Susac syndrome.

This chain connects TRBV29-1 to TRBJ1-2; possibly TRBD1 for D (5 bases). CDR1 and CDR2 from the germline V gene are SQVTM and ANQGSEA. V was trimmed by 4 bases and J by 6 bases, leaving 15 bases between them. This CDR3 is built from 13 residues. CDR3 sequence (DNA): TGCAGCGTTGTAGCGGCAGGGACGGATGGCTACACCTTC. This codes for CSVVAAGTDGYTF.

This clonotype was picked up a small number of times. The J gene is TRBJ2-1, the V gene TRBV7-9; D is ambiguous. The CDR3 consists of 11 residues. V shed 2 bases and J shed 8 bases, with 4 bases lying between them. Germline V gene sequence: CDR1 SEHNR, CDR2 FQNEAQ (reference sequence). The CDR3 protein is CASSLTDEQFF. The CDR3, as DNA: TGTGCCAGCAGCTTAACCGATGAGCAGTTCTTC.

The rearrangement uses TRBV28 and TRBJ2-2; no clear D gene. CDR3 size: 12 residues. Germline loops: CDR1 MDHEN, CDR2 SYDVKM. V lost 10 bases and J lost 1, with 7 bases in between. For the CDR3, the DNA is TGTGCCACATTCCGGAACACCGGGGAGCTGTTTTTT. Protein sequence: CATFRNTGELFF.

CDR3 protein: CSVEAPGQGAKTLNEQFF. In DNA, the CDR3 is TGCAGCGTTGAAGCCCCAGGACAGGGGGCGAAGACACTCAATGAGCAGTTCTTC. This sequence joins TRBV29-1 and TRBJ2-1, with 11 nucleotides matching TRBD1. The V and J ends lost 1 base and 6 bases, in that order; junction bases with no gene match: 14. This CDR3 has 18 residues. Germline-derived CDR1 and CDR2 are SQVTM and ANQGSEA.

The chain has TRBV29-1 and TRBJ2-7; TRBD1 might be the D (6 bases). V was cut by 1 base and J by 3 bases, with 10 bases left in between. Germline CDR1 is SQVTM and CDR2 is ANQGSEA. The CDR3 runs 13 residues. The CDR3 sequence: CSVEGTASYEQYF. DNA for the CDR3: TGCAGCGTTGAAGGGACAGCTAGCTACGAGCAGTACTTC.

This rearrangement joins TRBV13 to TRBJ2-7, with a tentative D call TRBD2 (5 bases). This CDR3 comprises 13 residues. The V end was cut by 5 bases, the J end by 6 bases, with 14 bases between. Germline CDR1 reads PRHDT; CDR2 reads FYEKMQ (reference sequence). The CDR3 coding sequence is TGTGCCAGCAGCAACCAGGAGGTTGGCGAGCAGTACTTC. As protein: CASSNQEVGEQYF.

V usage is TRBV28 and J usage is TRBJ2-7; 7 nucleotides agree with TRBD1. CDR1 is MDHEN, CDR2 SYDVKM, per germline. Trimming at V came to 5 bases and at J to 1 base, leaving 5 bases not matched to a gene. The CDR3 has 14 residues. In DNA form, the CDR3 reads TGTGCCAGCAGTCTAAGACAGGGATCCTACGAGCAGTACTTC. This gives the protein CASSLRQGSYEQYF.

The CDR3 DNA reads as TGCAGCGCCGATCGACGGGACTCGAACACTGAAGCTTTCTTT. This encodes CSADRRDSNTEAFF. The chain joins TRBV29-1 to TRBJ1-1; tentatively, D is TRBD1 (5 bases). Per germline, CDR1 SQVTM and CDR2 ANQGSEA. CDR3 length: 14 residues. V was shortened by 7 bases and J by 1 base, with 16 bases between the two germline ends.

The V call is TRBV12-3 or TRBV12-4, the J call TRBJ1-1; D call uncertain. The V and J ends lost 7 bases and 0 bases respectively, with 9 bases between them. This CDR3 is 13 amino acids long. For the CDR3, the DNA is TGTGCCAGCACCCCGATCATGAACACTGAAGCTTTCTTT. Its translation: CASTPIMNTEAFF.

The chain links TRBV15 to TRBJ1-1; D is unresolved. Trimming removed 2 bases at V and 0 bases at J, with 4 bases between. The CDR3 has 13 residues. Germline CDR1 reads LNHNV; CDR2 reads YYDKDF (reference sequence). The CDR3 DNA reads as TGTGCCACCAGCAGATCCATGAACACTGAAGCTTTCTTT. Translating gives CATSRSMNTEAFF.

CDR3 nucleotides: TGCAGTGCTAGAGACGGGACAGTCAGTGCAGTTACGCAGTATTTT. This gives the protein CSARDGTVSAVTQYF. The gene calls are TRBV20-1 and TRBJ2-3; 7 bases match TRBD1. Germline CDR1 DFQATT, CDR2 SNEGSKA (reference sequence). V was clipped by 0 bases and J by 8 bases; unmatched bases: 11. The CDR3 length is 15 residues.

The CDR3 here is CSGRKGPEQFF. The CDR3 DNA reads as TGCAGCGGGAGAAAGGGCCCTGAGCAGTTCTTC. V gene TRBV29-1 combines with J gene TRBJ2-1; D is unclear. This CDR3 is 11 amino acids long. The ends were cut back, 7 bases at V and 9 bases at J, with 13 bases in the middle. Germline CDR1 reads SQVTM; CDR2 reads ANQGSEA.

The J gene is TRBJ2-7, the V gene TRBV4-1; D ambiguous. V was cut by 3 bases and J by 13 bases, with 13 bases left in between. CDR3 length equals 11 residues. The V gene's germline CDR1 is MGHRA and CDR2 YSYEKL. CDR3 region: CASSHSTVFYF. The DNA of the CDR3 is TGCGCCAGCAGCCATTCAACGGTGTTTTACTTC.

The V call is TRBV4-1, the J call TRBJ1-5; D ambiguous. CDR3 length: 13 residues. V was pared by 0 bases and J by 6 bases, with 6 bases between. The germline CDR1 and CDR2 sequences are MGHRA and YSYEKL. As DNA, the CDR3 is TGCGCCAGCAGCCAAGATGTCGTTCAGCCCCAGCATTTT. Protein sequence: CASSQDVVQPQHF.

The chain is built from TRBV13 and TRBJ2-1, with D possibly matching TRBD2 (6 bases). The ends were cut back, 6 bases at V and 8 bases at J, with 17 bases in the middle. CDR3 length: 14 amino acids. Per germline, CDR1 PRHDT and CDR2 FYEKMQ (reference sequence). For the CDR3, the DNA is TGTGCCAGCAGTTACGCGGGATCTCGGGATGAGCAGTTCTTC. Translation: CASSYAGSRDEQFF. Together with reference TRBV13 and TRBJ2-1, the CDR3 gives the full variable domain: AAGVIQSPRHLIKEKRETATLKCYPIPRHDTVYWYQQGPGQDPQFLISFYEKMQSDKGSIPDRFSAQQFSDYHSELNMSSLELGDSALYFCASSYAGSRDEQFFGPGTRLTVL.

CDR3 DNA: TGTGCCAGTAGTCCTGCTAGGGGATCTGGGGCCAACGTCCTGACTTTC. It codes for CASSPARGSGANVLTF. V and J are TRBV19 and TRBJ2-6; perhaps TRBD1 as D (5 bases). V lost 5 bases, J lost 1 base, and 12 bases lay in between. There are 16 residues in the CDR3. The germline V gene encodes CDR1 LNHDA and CDR2 SQIVND (reference sequence).

The chain recombines TRBV3-1 with TRBJ2-3; perhaps TRBD2 as D (5 bases). The CDR3 has 18 residues. Trimming took 3 bases from V and 0 from J, leaving 19 bases between them. CDR1 LGHDT and CDR2 YNNKEL come from the germline V gene (reference sequence). CDR3 sequence reads: CASSHLRAGTSSTDTQYF. CDR3 nucleotides: TGTGCCAGCAGCCACCTGCGGGCCGGAACTTCTAGCACAGATACGCAGTATTTT.

The rearrangement uses TRBV11-2 and TRBJ2-2, with D perhaps matching TRBD1 or TRBD2 (5 bases each). The CDR3 is 16 amino acids. Between the trimmed V and J ends, which lost 4 bases and 6 bases, there was a span of 18 bases. Germline V gene sequence: CDR1 SGHAT, CDR2 FQNNGV. CDR3 coding DNA: TGTGCCAGCAGCTCCCTGGGGACCAACGGACCCGGGGAGCTGTTTTTT. As protein: CASSSLGTNGPGELFF. Full variable domain (remainder filled in from reference TRBV11-2 and TRBJ2-2): EAGVAQSPRYKIIEKRQSVAFWCNPISGHATLYWYQQILGQGPKLLIQFQNNGVVDDSQLPKDRFSAERLKGVDSTLKIQPAKLEDSAVYLCASSSLGTNGPGELFFGEGSRLTVL.

The rearrangement uses TRBV10-2 and TRBJ1-5; D gene ambiguous. The CDR3 length is 14 residues. V gave up 3 bases and J gave up 4 bases, with 10 bases separating them. Germline V gives CDR1 WSHSY, CDR2 SAAADI. The DNA for the CDR3 is TGCGCCAGCAGTGACTCGAGTCCAAATCAGCCCCAGCATTTT. Its protein is CASSDSSPNQPQHF.

The chain carries TRBV15 and TRBJ2-7; 7 nucleotides align to TRBD1. The CDR3 spans 15 residues. The germline gives CDR1 LNHNV, CDR2 YYDKDF (reference sequence). J lost 2 bases, V lost 5 bases, and 9 bases had no gene match. Written as DNA, the CDR3 is TGTGCCACCAGCGAACCCGACAGGGCGACCTACGAGCAGTACTTC. It codes for CATSEPDRATYEQYF.

This CDR3 is CASSLGPTEAFF. DNA for the CDR3: TGTGCCAGCAGCTTAGGTCCCACTGAAGCTTTCTTT. The rearrangement links TRBV7-9 to TRBJ1-1; no definite D call. CDR1 SEHNR and CDR2 FQNEAQ come from the germline V gene (reference sequence). This CDR3 has 12 amino acids. The V end was cut by 1 base, the J end by 4 bases, with 4 bases between.

This rearrangement joins TRBV6-5 to TRBJ2-1; no clear D gene. The CDR3 loop spans 14 amino acids. Germline V gene data show CDR1 as MNHEY and CDR2 as SVGAGI. V was shortened by 6 bases and J by 0 bases, with 9 bases between the two germline ends. The CDR3 sequence: CASSKRRSYNEQFF. CDR3 nucleotide sequence: TGTGCCAGCAGCAAACGACGCTCCTACAATGAGCAGTTCTTC.

V usage is TRBV5-1 and J usage is TRBJ2-5, with unresolved D. In germline, CDR1 is SGHRS, CDR2 YFSETQ. There are 14 residues in the CDR3. Trimming removed 0 bases at V and 3 bases at J, with 9 bases between. The CDR3 nucleotides are TGCGCCAGCAGCTTGGCCGGGTTGAAAGAGACCCAGTACTTC. As protein: CASSLAGLKETQYF.

The chain is built from TRBV29-1 and TRBJ2-1; TRBD1 matches 9 bases. The CDR3 has 14 residues. V shed 5 bases, J shed 12 bases, and the junction held 14 bases outside the gene matches. Per the germline V gene, CDR1 is SQVTM and CDR2 is ANQGSEA. In nucleotides, the CDR3 is TGCAGCGTTCCCGGGACAGGGTTCCGTGAGGGGCAGTTCTTC. Translating gives CSVPGTGFREGQFF.

The chain has TRBV11-1 and TRBJ2-5; D is unclear. From germline, CDR1 is SGHAT and CDR2 FQDESV (reference sequence). The CDR3 runs to 11 residues. Trimming cost V 3 bases and J 7 bases, with 6 bases left between them. CDR3 nucleotides: TGTGCCAGCAGCTTTTCGGGGACCCAGTACTTC. This translates into CASSFSGTQYF.

This chain joins TRBV15 and TRBJ2-2; D unclear. This CDR3 spans 13 amino acids. Per the germline V gene, CDR1 is LNHNV and CDR2 is YYDKDF (reference sequence). V was shortened by 2 bases and J by 4 bases, with 5 bases between the two germline ends. The CDR3 nucleotides read TGTGCCACCAGCAGACTGATCACCGGGGAGCTGTTTTTT. Translating gives CATSRLITGELFF.

The J gene is TRBJ1-1, the V gene TRBV20-1; a possible D gene is TRBD1 (5 bases). The germline gives CDR1 DFQATT, CDR2 SNEGSKA (reference sequence). The length of the CDR3 is 12 residues. V lost 0 bases and J lost 5, with 7 bases in between. The CDR3 nucleotides are TGCAGTGCTAGAGATCAGGGAACTGAAGCTTTCTTT. It translates to CSARDQGTEAFF.

V usage is TRBV6-2 or TRBV6-3 and J usage is TRBJ1-2, with D unclear. The V gene lost 0 bases and the J gene lost 8 bases, with 16 bases spanning the gap. Germline assignment: CDR1 MNHEY and CDR2 SVGEGT. The CDR3 spans 15 residues. In DNA, the CDR3 is TGTGCCAGCAGTTACTCCTTACGCGATCCGGGGGGCTACACCTTC. Its protein is CASSYSLRDPGGYTF.

The rearrangement joins TRBV29-1 to TRBJ1-2; the D is unclear. V was pared by 1 base and J by 5 bases, with 8 bases between. The CDR3 sequence is 12 residues long. Germline V gene sequence: CDR1 SQVTM, CDR2 ANQGSEA. CDR3 DNA sequence: TGCAGCGTTGAAGGGCCAGATTATGGCTACACCTTC. This translates into CSVEGPDYGYTF.

The chain links TRBV20-1 to TRBJ2-1; D gene uncertain. V was pared by 8 bases and J by 0 bases, with 8 bases between. This CDR3 spans 12 amino acids. CDR1 DFQATT and CDR2 SNEGSKA come from the germline V gene (reference sequence). CDR3 nucleotide sequence: TGCAGTTTCCCAAGCTCCTACAATGAGCAGTTCTTC. This gives the protein CSFPSSYNEQFF.